These 30 T cell receptor beta chains came from one sample sequenced in a study of T cell repertoires in cytomegalovirus infection. A single record per CDR3 protein comes from TCRdb applying MiXCR to the reads. This table has 350,000 to 500,000 distinct CDR3 sequences, approximately 31% appearing once. Material: PBMCs. The source is a human donor in good health (CMV status not recorded). Some clones in this sample may be carry-over from other donors' samples.

Concerning this clonotype itself: No conserved phenylalanine or tryptophan ends this CDR3, so it is likely a read error. The chain recombines TRBV7-2 with TRBJ2-3; 8 nucleotides match TRBD2. Germline CDR1 is SGHTA and CDR2 is FQGNSA. The CDR3 length is 16 residues. The J segment lost 5 bases and the V segment lost 3 bases, leaving 10 bases of the junction unmatched. The CDR3 spells CASSFGGGGRVDTQYS. Written as DNA, the CDR3 is TGTGCCAGCAGCTTCGGTGGCGGGGGGCGCGTAGATACGCAGTATTCT.

This clonotype has just a few counts. This sequence joins TRBV6-1 and TRBJ1-1; 10 bases match TRBD1. V was clipped by 4 bases and J by 10 bases; unmatched bases: 12. CDR1 is MNHNS, CDR2 SASEGT, per germline. The CDR3 is 15 residues long. The CDR3 DNA is TGTGCCAGCAGTGGCACGACAGGGGGCCGGCGGTCAGCTTTCTTT. This sequence encodes CASSGTTGGRRSAFF.

This clonotype appeared a few times. The CDR3 DNA reads as TGTGCCAGCAATTGGGGACAGGGGGCGACATACGAGCAGTACTTC. This translates into CASNWGQGATYEQYF. The chain couples TRBV6-1 to TRBJ2-7; 12 bases are a match to TRBD1. J was trimmed by 4 bases and V by 7 bases; bases with no gene match: 8. This CDR3 contains 15 residues. Germline V CDR1 and CDR2: MNHNS, SASEGT.

The V call is TRBV14, the J call TRBJ1-2; TRBD1 is a possible D gene (5 bases). Trimming shortened V by 0 bases and J by 4 bases, and 12 bases separated the two germline ends. The germline V gene has CDR1 SGHDN and CDR2 FVKESK. This CDR3 is built from 15 residues. In DNA, the CDR3 is TGTGCCAGCAGCCAAGATCTAGGGGCCGGCTATGGCTACACCTTC. It is translated as CASSQDLGAGYGYTF.

The chain uses TRBV2 and TRBJ1-3; tentative D call: TRBD1 (5 bases). The germline V and J ends were trimmed by 6 bases and 0 bases, with 18 bases remaining between them. Germline V gene data show CDR1 as SNHLY and CDR2 as FYNNEI. CDR3 size: 17 residues. The CDR3 nucleotides read TGTGCCAGCAGGAAGTCCCAGGGATCACTCTCTGGAAACACCATATATTTT. Translation gives CASRKSQGSLSGNTIYF.

This clonotype was counted once. Since no conserved phenylalanine or tryptophan closes the CDR3, a read error is the likely cause. This chain joins TRBV5-6 and TRBJ2-5; 9 bases align to TRBD2. CDR3 length: 16 amino acids. Germline CDR1 and CDR2: SGHDT and YYEEEE. The junction had 6 bases not matched to a gene; V was cut back by 1 base and J by 2 bases. This CDR3 is CASSLLGGGEQETQYL. In DNA form, the CDR3 reads TGTGCCAGCAGCTTGTTGGGCGGGGGGGAACAAGAGACCCAGTACTTA.

This clonotype showed up just a few times. The chain combines TRBV7-9 with TRBJ1-6; D ambiguous. CDR1 and CDR2 from the germline V gene are SEHNR and FQNEAQ (reference sequence). Trimming left V 5 bases short and J 8 bases short, with 10 bases between. The CDR3 has 13 residues. The CDR3 DNA reads TGTGCCAGCAGCCCAGAAGGTTATTCACCCCTCCACTTT. It is translated as CASSPEGYSPLHF.

This clonotype occurred a few times. The chain recombines TRBV11-2 with TRBJ2-1, with 10 bases aligning to TRBD2. Germline trimming cut 4 bases from V and 10 bases from J; bases unmatched to any gene: 10. This CDR3 has 15 residues. Germline V CDR1 and CDR2: SGHAT, FQNNGV. The CDR3 DNA is TGTGCCAGCAGCTCCCTAGCGGGGGAACCCGGGGAGCAGTTCTTC. Translating it yields CASSSLAGEPGEQFF.

On this clonotype: The conserved closing phenylalanine or tryptophan is absent in this CDR3, likely reflecting a read error. The chain carries TRBV12-3 or TRBV12-4 and TRBJ1-3; no definite D call. This CDR3 comprises 13 residues. Between the trimmed V and J ends, which lost 3 bases and 3 bases, there was a span of 6 bases. CDR3 nucleotide sequence: TGTGCCAGCAGTTTTATGGGTGGAAACACCATATATCTT. It translates to CASSFMGGNTIYL.

As for this clonotype: The junction differs from germline at one of its ends, possibly a read error. This sequence joins TRBV28 and TRBJ1-1; 7 bases match TRBD1. The CDR3 is 13 residues long. CDR1 MDHEN and CDR2 SYDVKM come from the germline V gene. In DNA, the CDR3 is TGTGCCAGCAGATCGGGACAGCGAAGTGCCAGCGGCTTT. The encoded protein is CASRSGQRSASGF. The full variable domain, completed using reference TRBV28 and TRBJ1-1, is DVKVTQSSRYLVKRTGEKVFLECVQDMDHENMFWYRQDPGLGLRLIYFSYDVKMKEKGDIPEGYSVSREKKERFSLILESASTNQTSMYLCASRSGQRSASGFGQGTRLTVV.

This clonotype was counted only a few times. The V and J genes are TRBV7-2 and TRBJ1-5; D possibly corresponds to TRBD1 (6 bases). Germline V gene data show CDR1 as SGHTA and CDR2 as FQGNSA. The CDR3 runs to 15 residues. V gave up 5 bases and J gave up 0 bases, with 11 bases separating them. The CDR3 DNA follows: TGTGCCAGCAGCATTTGGACAGATAGCAATCAGCCCCAGCATTTT. Translated: CASSIWTDSNQPQHF.

This clonotype was counted many times. CDR3 residues: CASSLGRGQGGYEQYF. As DNA, the CDR3 is TGTGCCAGCAGCTTAGGGCGGGGCCAAGGCGGGTACGAGCAGTACTTC. The chain links TRBV7-2 to TRBJ2-7; D is perhaps TRBD2 (6 bases). This CDR3 is built from 16 residues. CDR1 is SGHTA and CDR2 is FQGNSA in the germline V gene. Trimming cost V 1 base and J 4 bases, with 17 bases left between them. The complete variable domain, with remaining parts taken from reference TRBV7-2 and TRBJ2-7, reads GAGVSQSPSNKVTEKGKDVELRCDPISGHTALYWYRQSLGQGLEFLIYFQGNSAPDKSGLPSDRFSAERTGGSVSTLTIQRTQQEDSAVYLCASSLGRGQGGYEQYFGPGTRLTVT.

This rearrangement joins TRBV11-2 to TRBJ1-1; 7 positions agree with TRBD1. After removal of 5 bases from V and 10 bases from J, the junction contained 10 bases not matched to a gene. Germline CDR1 and CDR2: SGHAT and FQNNGV. This CDR3 is built from 13 residues. CDR3 in DNA: TGTGCCAGCAGCACCGGACAGGCCTTGGGAGCTTTCTTT. It yields the protein CASSTGQALGAFF. Variable domain in full (rest from reference TRBV11-2 and TRBJ1-1): EAGVAQSPRYKIIEKRQSVAFWCNPISGHATLYWYQQILGQGPKLLIQFQNNGVVDDSQLPKDRFSAERLKGVDSTLKIQPAKLEDSAVYLCASSTGQALGAFFGQGTRLTVV.

This clonotype was picked up many times. V gene TRBV7-2 combines with J gene TRBJ2-1; 10 bases agree with TRBD2. This CDR3 contains 18 residues. Germline CDR1 reads SGHTA; CDR2 reads FQGNSA. V was pared by 3 bases and J by 12 bases, with 20 bases of the junction left unmatched. As DNA, the CDR3 is TGTGCCAGCAGCTTTAGGTCTCTCCGAAGCGGGGGGGCTATTCGGCAGTTCTTC. It translates to CASSFRSLRSGGAIRQFF. The full variable domain, with the rest looked up from reference TRBV7-2 and TRBJ2-1, is GAGVSQSPSNKVTEKGKDVELRCDPISGHTALYWYRQSLGQGLEFLIYFQGNSAPDKSGLPSDRFSAERTGGSVSTLTIQRTQQEDSAVYLCASSFRSLRSGGAIRQFFGPGTRLTVL.

V usage is TRBV6-5 and J usage is TRBJ2-1; 11 nucleotides line up with TRBD2. The CDR3 is 16 residues long. In germline, CDR1 is MNHEY, CDR2 SVGAGI. Trimming took 2 bases from V and 7 from J; bases not matched to a gene: 7. In DNA form, the CDR3 reads TGTGCCAGCAGTTACGGGTCTAGCGGGGGGAGAAATGAGCAGTTCTTC. Translated: CASSYGSSGGRNEQFF.

This clonotype has a count of ten or more. The rearrangement uses TRBV7-2 and TRBJ2-7; D is undetermined. Germline V gives CDR1 SGHTA, CDR2 FQGNSA. The length of the CDR3 is 12 residues. Trimming removed 3 bases at V and 1 base at J, with 4 bases between. CDR3 DNA sequence: TGTGCCAGCAGCTTCGGGTCCTACGAGCAGTACTTC. It is translated as CASSFGSYEQYF.

A few counts support this clonotype. The CDR3 region has the DNA TGTGCCAGCAGTGAACAGACCGGCTCCTACAATGAGCAGTTCTTC. It codes for CASSEQTGSYNEQFF. This chain joins TRBV6-4 and TRBJ2-1, with no clear D. V lost 3 bases, J lost 0 bases, and 9 bases lay in between. CDR1 and CDR2 (germline): MRHNA, SNTAGT. This CDR3 region has 15 residues.

This clonotype was seen a few times. This rearrangement joins TRBV29-1 to TRBJ2-7; 8 bases agree with TRBD2. V was pared by 2 bases and J by 4 bases, with 7 bases of the junction left unmatched. The germline gives CDR1 SQVTM, CDR2 ANQGSEA. This CDR3 has 14 amino acids. CDR3 in amino acids: CSVEKRSGVYEQYF. The DNA of the CDR3 is TGCAGCGTTGAAAAACGTAGCGGGGTATACGAGCAGTACTTC.

This clonotype showed up many times. The V gene is TRBV7-9, the J gene TRBJ1-2; D is perhaps TRBD1 (5 bases). Germline values: CDR1 SEHNR, CDR2 FQNEAQ (reference sequence). This CDR3 is 15 amino acids long. V lost 8 bases, J lost 1 base, and 17 bases lay in between. This chain's CDR3 is CASGPQGGFNYGYTF. CDR3 nucleotide sequence: TGTGCCAGCGGCCCCCAGGGCGGGTTTAACTATGGCTACACCTTC.

In its sample, this clonotype was seen many times. The chain recombines TRBV12-3 or TRBV12-4 with TRBJ1-2, with D tentatively TRBD1 (6 bases). The CDR3 contains 16 residues. With 5 bases removed from V and 0 bases from J, the gap between germline ends came to 16 bases. The CDR3: CASSPRDTPSNYGYTF. For the CDR3, the DNA is TGTGCCAGCAGTCCCCGGGACACACCTTCTAACTATGGCTACACCTTC.

The sample holds many counts of this clonotype. The rearrangement links TRBV7-9 to TRBJ1-2; the D is unclear. The CDR3 covers 14 residues. Trimming removed 3 bases at V and 0 bases at J, with 8 bases between. Germline values: CDR1 SEHNR, CDR2 FQNEAQ (reference sequence). In DNA form, the CDR3 reads TGTGCCAGCAGCTTCGGCAGGACTAACTATGGCTACACCTTC. As protein: CASSFGRTNYGYTF.

V and J are TRBV6-2 or TRBV6-3 and TRBJ1-1, with D maybe TRBD1 (5 bases). In germline, CDR1 is MNHEY, CDR2 SVGEGT. Trimming left V 8 bases short and J 4 bases short, with 14 bases between. This CDR3 has 13 amino acids. The CDR3 DNA sequence: TGTGCCAGCCAAAACTCAGGGCCCACTGAAGCTTTCTTT. Protein sequence: CASQNSGPTEAFF.

The chain combines TRBV6-1 with TRBJ1-4; D is undetermined. V was clipped by 1 base and J by 2 bases, with 8 bases between them. In germline, CDR1 is MNHNS, CDR2 SASEGT. This CDR3 region has 15 residues. The CDR3 reads CASSEGTRTNEKLFF. The CDR3 nucleotides read TGTGCCAGCAGTGAAGGGACCCGGACTAATGAAAAACTGTTTTTT.

This clonotype was picked up many times. The rearrangement uses TRBV7-8 and TRBJ1-1; D call uncertain. Germline V gives CDR1 SGHVS, CDR2 FQNEAQ. The germline V and J ends were trimmed by 2 bases and 1 base, with 11 bases remaining between them. The CDR3 is 15 amino acids. CDR3 sequence (DNA): TGTGCCAGCAGCTTAACGCCACAACAGAACACTGAAGCTTTCTTT. It specifies CASSLTPQQNTEAFF.

Many counts were recorded for this clonotype. J is TRBJ1-2 and V is TRBV7-6, with D perhaps matching TRBD1 (5 bases). The CDR3 has 14 residues. Germline-derived CDR1 and CDR2 are SGHVS and FNYEAQ. Between the trimmed V and J ends, which lost 5 bases and 7 bases, there was a span of 17 bases. The CDR3 spells CASSQTDRTGGYTF. DNA for the CDR3: TGTGCCAGCAGCCAAACAGACAGAACCGGTGGCTACACCTTC. The full variable domain, in which reference TRBV7-6 and TRBJ1-2 provide the parts outside the CDR3, is GAGVSQSPRYKVTKRGQDVALRCDPISGHVSLYWYRQALGQGPEFLTYFNYEAQQDKSGLPNDRFSAERPEGSISTLTIQRTEQRDSAMYRCASSQTDRTGGYTFGSGTRLTVV.

The chain recombines TRBV28 with TRBJ1-1, with D perhaps matching TRBD1 (6 bases). V lost 4 bases, J lost 1 base, and 13 bases lay in between. CDR1 and CDR2 from the germline V gene are MDHEN and SYDVKM. CDR3 length: 15 amino acids. CDR3 amino acids: CASSSFGGANTEAFF. The CDR3 bases are TGTGCCAGCAGTTCCTTTGGGGGGGCGAACACTGAAGCTTTCTTT.

This clonotype was seen ten or more times. This sequence joins TRBV4-1 and TRBJ1-1; D unresolved. Germline V lookup: CDR1 MGHRA, CDR2 YSYEKL. V was cut by 3 bases and J by 7 bases, with 18 bases left in between. CDR3 length: 15 residues. CDR3 sequence: CASSHYTDVSGEAFF. Written as DNA, the CDR3 is TGCGCCAGCAGCCATTATACAGACGTCTCAGGTGAAGCTTTCTTT.

The V call is TRBV18, the J call TRBJ2-7; TRBD1 agrees at 7 bases. V gave up 3 bases and J gave up 3 bases; unmatched junction bases: 8. Germline V gene sequence: CDR1 KGHSH, CDR2 LQKENI. The CDR3 is made up of 15 amino acids. DNA of the CDR3: TGTGCCAGCTCACCGTCAGCCGGGACAGTCTACGAGCAGTACTTC. Residues: CASSPSAGTVYEQYF.

This chain uses TRBV19 with TRBJ2-1; the D gene could be TRBD1 or TRBD2 (5 bases each). The V and J ends lost 1 base and 8 bases respectively, with 12 bases between them. Germline CDR1 and CDR2: LNHDA and SQIVND (reference sequence). The CDR3 contains 14 residues. CDR3 protein: CASSIGGRGDEQFF. The DNA of the CDR3 is TGTGCCAGTAGTATAGGGGGGAGAGGGGATGAGCAGTTCTTC. The full variable domain, in which reference TRBV19 and TRBJ2-1 provide the parts outside the CDR3, is DGGITQSPKYLFRKEGQNVTLSCEQNLNHDAMYWYRQDPGQGLRLIYYSQIVNDFQKGDIAEGYSVSREKKESFPLTVTSAQKNPTAFYLCASSIGGRGDEQFFGPGTRLTVL.

The CDR3 sequence is CASRLRTGGAWRDEKLFF. CDR3 bases: TGTGCCAGCAGGCTTAGGACAGGGGGCGCGTGGAGAGATGAAAAACTGTTTTTT. The chain links TRBV12-3 or TRBV12-4 to TRBJ1-4; 11 nucleotides align to TRBD1. V dropped 6 bases and J dropped 6; count of bases not matched to a gene: 15. The CDR3 consists of 18 residues.